One T cell receptor (beta chain) is described in this entry. Its antigen target is currently unknown. It has no much larger one-base neighbor in the sample; base qualities were not kept. Using the deep immunoSEQ assay, TCR CDR3 regions were amplified from genomic DNA by multiplex PCR. Extracted genomic DNA from each cell subset was distributed evenly across all wells of several immunoSEQ 96-well plates, and each plate was treated as a replicate. Each replicate PCR for sorted subsets received roughly 0.2 ug genomic DNA, equal to about 30,000 T cell genomes. Purified libraries were measured with a Qubit 3.0 fluorometer, size-checked on a Bioanalyzer 2100, and measured again with the KAPA Library Quantification kit. Each immunoSEQ 96-well plate was sequenced on its own single-read 150-cycle Illumina NextSeq 550 flow cell. From the authors' description of their analysis: The immunoSEQ output contained only junctional sequences without quality scores, so filtering could not match that applied to full-length reads. To assign V/J genes and CDR3, sequences were annotated using PyIR, a Python wrapper for IgBLAST v1.9, with IMGT germline references. Any read was removed if the V/J assignment was weak (E-value above 1e-6), the CDR3 was missing, or the read contained stop codons, out-of-frame junctions, or ambiguous translated residues. A V3J clonotype was defined by an identical inferred V gene, J gene, and CDR3 amino acid sequence. Percentage overlap between repertoires was computed as shared unique clonotypes divided by the size of the smaller repertoire. RTK rarefaction, the Chao1 estimator, and Recon v2.1 estimates of unobserved clonotypes were used to assess repertoire richness. Generation probabilities for all TCRbeta clonotypes obtained by the gDNA method from a handful of donors were computed using OLGA. TCRdb stores this immuneACCESS table with in-frame sequences only. Part of the clones is absent; in the studies checked, under half of the shortfall reflects unresolved V genes, and no reason is known for the rest. The D gene and trimming were derived from the DNA, and the V and J assignments and clone size from that table. The sample table holds 1.6 million or so clones, of which 96% were seen once. Of the sample, over 1% is held by the ten largest clones.

Donors were healthy HIV-negative adults with no recently reported acute infections or vaccinations. Every donor was a Caucasian adult residing in Nashville, Tennessee, USA. CD4+ T cells were enriched by magnetic negative selection; naive cells were then positively selected on CD45RA, and the negative fraction formed the memory subset. Blood was obtained by leukapheresis, after which PBMCs were separated by Ficoll-Histopaque density gradient centrifugation and cryopreserved in liquid nitrogen vapor phase. Purity and quantity of every magnetically sorted T cell population were checked by analytical flow cytometry. From each sorted fraction, genomic DNA was isolated and quantified by UV absorbance on a Nanodrop 2000c. The entry originates in a study of shared clonotypes between healthy human individuals (dated by TCRdb to the early 2020s). For context, the study as a whole: Two women and three men aged 18 to 49 years were included in the cohort. For each donor, CD4 naive and CD4 memory were each run on three plates, CD8 naive on two plates, and CD8 memory on one plate. To estimate repertoire size and how much clonotypes are shared between individuals, the study performed deep sequencing of blood TCR repertoires from 4 to 6 healthy adults. To increase sequencing depth and limit assay-specific biases, different laboratories used diverse techniques to prepare libraries and sequence TCR repertoires. Per donor, leukapheresis produced somewhere between about 0.94 and 9 billion PBMCs. Study-level results and caveats: Incomplete sequencing was indicated by rarefaction of sorted-subset datasets, despite the large sequencing depth. The genetic and exposure-history diversity represented was limited by the small number of donors. Sharing across several donors was observed for about 5% of naive CD4, about 3.2% of naive CD8, roughly 2.3% of memory CD4, and over 0.3% of memory CD8 clonotypes. Estimated clonotype richness was generally larger for naive than for memory subsets. Compared with non-shared clonotypes, the clonotypes found in all four sorted-subset donors had higher generation probabilities. Pairwise subsampling led to the expectation that sequencing depth would affect the degree of clonotype sharing among donors. Sampling was limited to blood, and TCR repertoires in tissue likely differ from TCR repertoires in blood.

Looking up the germline V gene yields CDR1 MDHEN and CDR2 SYDVKM. The germline V and J ends show losses of 5 bases and 0 bases respectively, and no gene match explains 5 bases of the junction. The CDR3 measures 15 amino acids from cysteine to phenylalanine. Only the CDR3 region is kept as DNA, spanning 45 bases read in frame from base 1. Sequences were obtained from naive CD4+ T cells sorted from blood. The cell subset or site label of this sample denotes: CD45RA+ positively selected. This sequence was found in a man younger than 40 in good health. The chain couples TRBV28 to TRBJ2-3; TRBD1 matches 7 bases in the middle. CDR3 sequence: CASSPRTGSTDTQYF. The DNA sequence follows: TGTGCCAGCAGTCCGCGGACAGGTAGCACAGATACGCAGTATTTT.